The 32 T cell receptor beta chains reported below all come from one sample, sequenced in a study of shared clonotypes between healthy human individuals. Clones were sequenced by immunoSEQ multiplex PCR, and TCRdb holds only the in-frame ones, with some missing. The sample includes approximately 2,300,000 clones, under 95% of them seen just once. The sample comprised naive CD4+ T cells from PBMCs. Subset reported: CD45RA+ positively selected. The receptors originated from a man aged 18-30 years in good health. Some clones in this sample may be carry-over from other donors' samples.

V usage is TRBV6-1 and J usage is TRBJ2-7; 8 nucleotides match TRBD1. V shed 1 base, J shed 2 bases, and the junction held 13 bases outside the gene matches. Germline V gene data show CDR1 as MNHNS and CDR2 as SASEGT. The length of the CDR3 is 18 residues. CDR3 sequence reads: CASSEVGHQGAVTYEQYF. CDR3 sequence (DNA): TGTGCCAGCAGTGAAGTGGGGCACCAGGGGGCGGTGACCTACGAGCAGTACTTC.

The chain employs TRBV30 and TRBJ2-7; 11 bases match TRBD1. Germline assignment: CDR1 GTSNPN and CDR2 SVGIG (reference sequence). V was pared by 0 bases and J by 6 bases, with 4 bases of the junction left unmatched. CDR3 length: 14 amino acids. The CDR3 DNA follows: TGTGCCTGGAGTGTTGGGACAGGGGGAAGCGAGCAGTACTTC. Translating it yields CAWSVGTGGSEQYF.

This clone was counted only a few times. The genes are TRBV5-6 and TRBJ1-2; TRBD1 is a possible D gene (5 bases). CDR1 and CDR2 from the germline V gene are SGHDT and YYEEEE. With 5 bases removed from V and 10 bases from J, the gap between germline ends came to 12 bases. The CDR3 runs to 11 residues. The DNA of the CDR3 is TGTGCCAGCAGGCAAGACAGTCCCTACACCTTC. It encodes CASRQDSPYTF.

This clone was detected only once. The J gene is TRBJ2-7, the V gene TRBV11-2, with 9 bases lining up with TRBD1. The germline CDR1 and CDR2 sequences are SGHAT and FQNNGV. The CDR3 consists of 16 residues. Trimming removed 3 bases from V and 2 bases from J; junction bases left unmatched: 8. CDR3 sequence (DNA): TGTGCCAGCAGCTTGCCCGAGGGGACAGGGCCCTACGAGCAGTACTTC. Translated, it gives CASSLPEGTGPYEQYF. The entire variable domain, with the rest obtained from reference TRBV11-2 and TRBJ2-7, is as follows: EAGVAQSPRYKIIEKRQSVAFWCNPISGHATLYWYQQILGQGPKLLIQFQNNGVVDDSQLPKDRFSAERLKGVDSTLKIQPAKLEDSAVYLCASSLPEGTGPYEQYFGPGTRLTVT.

The V call is TRBV7-2, the J call TRBJ1-2; unclear D gene. The CDR3 has 13 residues. Trimming took 1 base from V and 7 from J, leaving 10 bases between them. CDR1 and CDR2 from the germline V gene are SGHTA and FQGNSA. CDR3 nucleotides: TGTGCCAGCAGCTTAGTTGAGGGCAGTGGCTACACCTTC. Protein product: CASSLVEGSGYTF.

The chain is built from TRBV18 and TRBJ1-3, with a weak D call TRBD1 (6 bases). The CDR3 consists of 15 residues. Trimming took 3 bases from V and 9 from J, leaving 18 bases between them. The germline V gene encodes CDR1 KGHSH and CDR2 LQKENI. CDR3 sequence (DNA): TGTGCCAGCTCACCGGCCGTGGACAGATCTTCCACCATATATTTT. Its protein product is CASSPAVDRSSTIYF.

This clone was detected a few times. The chain carries TRBV11-2 and TRBJ1-1; D is perhaps TRBD1 (5 bases). The CDR3 sequence is 13 residues long. V was shortened by 2 bases and J by 3 bases, with 7 bases between the two germline ends. From germline, CDR1 is SGHAT and CDR2 FQNNGV. The CDR3 protein is CASSLWGDTEAFF. CDR3 DNA: TGTGCCAGCAGCTTATGGGGGGACACTGAAGCTTTCTTT. The full variable domain, completed using reference TRBV11-2 and TRBJ1-1, is EAGVAQSPRYKIIEKRQSVAFWCNPISGHATLYWYQQILGQGPKLLIQFQNNGVVDDSQLPKDRFSAERLKGVDSTLKIQPAKLEDSAVYLCASSLWGDTEAFFGQGTRLTVV.

This chain joins TRBV11-3 and TRBJ2-5; tentative D call: TRBD1 (5 bases). This CDR3 is 14 amino acids long. CDR1 SGHNT and CDR2 YENEEA come from the germline V gene. The ends were cut back, 4 bases at V and 5 bases at J, with 14 bases in the middle. CDR3 amino acids: CASSSQKKGETQYF. CDR3 coding DNA: TGTGCCAGCAGCTCCCAGAAAAAGGGGGAGACCCAGTACTTC.

The chain joins TRBV6-6 to TRBJ1-4; D might be TRBD1 (5 bases). Germline lookup yields CDR1 MNHNY and CDR2 SVGAGI (reference sequence). The CDR3 extends over 15 amino acids. V was trimmed by 0 bases and J by 3 bases, leaving 8 bases between them. This CDR3 reads CASSYSKGANEKLFF. The CDR3 DNA follows: TGTGCCAGCAGTTACTCGAAAGGGGCTAATGAAAAACTGTTTTTT.

The chain is built from TRBV10-3 and TRBJ1-5; D may be TRBD1 (5 bases). The CDR3 runs 15 residues. The germline gives CDR1 ENHRY, CDR2 SYGVKD. V shed 8 bases and J shed 2 bases, with 16 bases lying between them. CDR3: CAIWGGDSGNQPQHF. CDR3 bases: TGTGCCATCTGGGGAGGCGACAGCGGCAATCAGCCCCAGCATTTT.

The CDR3 loop is CASSPRPDTLNAFF. CDR3 sequence (DNA): TGTGCCAGCAGCCCCAGACCGGACACTCTCAACGCTTTCTTT. The chain links TRBV9 to TRBJ1-1, with D tentatively TRBD1 (5 bases). Germline loops: CDR1 SGDLS, CDR2 YYNGEE. Trimming removed 4 bases from V and 11 bases from J, with 21 bases in between. This CDR3 has 14 residues.

The V gene is TRBV4-3, the J gene TRBJ2-7; D unclear. The CDR3 is 13 amino acids. V was shortened by 0 bases and J by 7 bases, with 10 bases between the two germline ends. The germline V gene encodes CDR1 LGHNA and CDR2 YSLEER. DNA for the CDR3: TGCGCCAGCAGCCAAGATCAACATAGAGAGCAGTACTTC. Protein: CASSQDQHREQYF.

The gene calls are TRBV27 and TRBJ2-1; D is tentatively TRBD1 or TRBD2 (6 bases each). The CDR3 runs 15 residues. Germline V gene sequence: CDR1 MNHEY, CDR2 SMNVEV (reference sequence). V gave up 6 bases and J gave up 0 bases, with 12 bases separating them. The chain's CDR3 is CASRGGGTSYNEQFF. Written as DNA, the CDR3 is TGTGCCAGCAGGGGGGGCGGGACCTCCTACAATGAGCAGTTCTTC.

The V and J genes are TRBV7-2 and TRBJ1-1, with 9 bases that match TRBD1. Germline V gives CDR1 SGHTA, CDR2 FQGNSA. V shed 5 bases, J shed 3 bases, and the junction held 7 bases outside the gene matches. The CDR3 covers 15 residues. CDR3 sequence: CASSPRTGEYTEAFF. The DNA of the CDR3 is TGTGCCAGCAGCCCTCGGACAGGGGAATACACTGAAGCTTTCTTT.

The chain is built from TRBV28 and TRBJ1-2, with TRBD1 identical over 7 bases. V trimming: 8 bases; J trimming: 4 bases; junction bases outside the gene matches: 7. CDR3 length equals 13 residues. In germline, CDR1 is MDHEN, CDR2 SYDVKM. CDR3 sequence: CASASGTAYGYTF. The CDR3 region has the DNA TGTGCCAGCGCCTCCGGGACAGCCTATGGCTACACCTTC.

The chain links TRBV5-1 to TRBJ2-5; D unresolved. Germline loops: CDR1 SGHRS, CDR2 YFSETQ. There are 13 residues in the CDR3. Trimming left V 3 bases short and J 3 bases short, with 9 bases between. In nucleotides, the CDR3 is TGCGCCAGCAGCTCGCGGCCAAAAGAGACCCAGTACTTC. Protein sequence: CASSSRPKETQYF.

The chain couples TRBV6-5 to TRBJ1-5; D ambiguous. Germline V gene data show CDR1 as MNHEY and CDR2 as SVGAGI. Trimming removed 8 bases from V and 7 bases from J, with 12 bases in between. The CDR3 sequence is 12 residues long. The CDR3 DNA follows: TGTGCCAGCCAAACGCCCGGGCAGCCCCAGCATTTT. This codes for CASQTPGQPQHF.

The genes are TRBV15 and TRBJ2-7, with D unresolved. V lost 0 bases to trimming and J lost 3 bases, with 6 bases between them. This CDR3 comprises 13 residues. The germline V gene has CDR1 LNHNV and CDR2 YYDKDF (reference sequence). The CDR3 coding sequence is TGTGCCACCAGCAGAGAACAGCACTACGAGCAGTACTTC. This codes for CATSREQHYEQYF.

This clone was seen just once. The genes are TRBV7-2 and TRBJ2-5, with 14 bases that match TRBD2. V gave up 3 bases and J gave up 9 bases; unmatched junction bases: 6. This CDR3 contains 15 residues. Germline V gene data show CDR1 as SGHTA and CDR2 as FQGNSA. The CDR3 DNA sequence: TGTGCCAGCAGCTTTCCGACTAGCGGGGGGGCGCCCCAGTACTTC. Translated, it gives CASSFPTSGGAPQYF. Variable domain in full (rest from reference TRBV7-2 and TRBJ2-5): GAGVSQSPSNKVTEKGKDVELRCDPISGHTALYWYRQSLGQGLEFLIYFQGNSAPDKSGLPSDRFSAERTGGSVSTLTIQRTQQEDSAVYLCASSFPTSGGAPQYFGPGTRLLVL.

This sequence joins TRBV5-1 and TRBJ1-1; 9 bases match TRBD1. CDR3 length: 15 residues. CDR1 and CDR2 from the germline V gene are SGHRS and YFSETQ. V dropped 2 bases and J dropped 3; count of bases not matched to a gene: 5. This CDR3 reads CASSFGTGMDTEAFF. CDR3 DNA: TGCGCCAGCAGCTTTGGGACAGGGATGGACACTGAAGCTTTCTTT.

This sequence joins TRBV25-1 and TRBJ2-5, with 7 bases lining up with TRBD2. Germline CDR1 reads MGHDK; CDR2 reads SYGVNS. The CDR3 is 16 amino acids. Trimming at V came to 1 base and at J to 0 bases, leaving 5 bases not matched to a gene. The CDR3, as DNA: TGTGCCAGCAGTGAATTTAAAGGGAGGGACCAAGAGACCCAGTACTTC. It encodes CASSEFKGRDQETQYF.

V gene TRBV5-1 combines with J gene TRBJ2-5; a possible D gene is TRBD1 (6 bases). CDR1 is SGHRS and CDR2 is YFSETQ in the germline V gene. This CDR3 spans 17 amino acids. Trimming shortened V by 0 bases and J by 2 bases, and 17 bases separated the two germline ends. CDR3 protein: CASSLGIALGGQETQYF. The CDR3 coding sequence is TGCGCCAGCAGCTTGGGGATAGCGTTAGGGGGTCAAGAGACCCAGTACTTC.

In the case of this clone: The sample carries other DNA sequences with the same CDR3. The rearrangement uses TRBV2 and TRBJ2-5; 7 bases agree with TRBD2. The CDR3 has 12 amino acids. Per the germline V gene, CDR1 is SNHLY and CDR2 is FYNNEI. The V gene end was trimmed by 5 bases and the J gene end by 3 bases; junction bases not matched to a gene: 0. The CDR3: CASSSGEETQYF. CDR3 DNA: TGTGCCAGCAGTAGCGGGGAAGAGACCCAGTACTTC.

The gene calls are TRBV6-5 and TRBJ1-1; tentative D call: TRBD1 (5 bases). This CDR3 comprises 13 residues. CDR1 and CDR2 (germline): MNHEY, SVGAGI. V lost 6 bases to trimming and J lost 2 bases, with 10 bases between them. CDR3 nucleotide sequence: TGTGCCAGCAGCTCCAGGGACAACACTGAAGCTTTCTTT. This codes for CASSSRDNTEAFF.

This clone was picked up one time. The chain links TRBV4-1 to TRBJ2-7; 10 bases agree with TRBD2. There are 20 residues in the CDR3. CDR1 is MGHRA and CDR2 is YSYEKL in the germline V gene. The J segment lost 3 bases and the V segment lost 0 bases, leaving 17 bases of the junction unmatched. The CDR3 loop is CASSQDDFGTSGTLYYEQYF. The CDR3 DNA reads TGCGCCAGCAGCCAAGATGATTTTGGTACTAGCGGGACTCTATACTACGAGCAGTACTTC.

The V and J genes are TRBV5-4 and TRBJ1-2; D possibly corresponds to TRBD1 (5 bases). The germline V and J ends were trimmed by 0 bases and 7 bases, with 19 bases remaining between them. The CDR3 is 16 amino acids. CDR1 is SGHNT, CDR2 YYREEE, per germline (reference sequence). The CDR3: CASSLGQGPKGSGYTF. As DNA, the CDR3 is TGTGCCAGCAGCTTGGGCCAGGGACCCAAGGGAAGTGGCTACACCTTC.

The CDR3 is CASSWTGDESSGNTIYF. As DNA, the CDR3 is TGCGCCAGCAGCTGGACAGGGGATGAATCCTCTGGAAACACCATATATTTT. The chain is built from TRBV5-1 and TRBJ1-3; 9 positions match TRBD1. The V gene end was trimmed by 3 bases and the J gene end by 0 bases; junction bases not matched to a gene: 7. CDR1 and CDR2 from the germline V gene are SGHRS and YFSETQ. The CDR3 covers 17 residues.

The chain employs TRBV19 and TRBJ2-5, with D unclear. Germline CDR1 is LNHDA and CDR2 is SQIVND (reference sequence). V was cut by 4 bases and J by 5 bases, with 17 bases left in between. The CDR3 spans 15 residues. The CDR3 bases are TGTGCCAGTAGTAGCAGTCTTAACGCATGGGAGACCCAGTACTTC. Encoded protein: CASSSSLNAWETQYF.

This chain links TRBV9 with TRBJ2-7; 8 bases are a match to TRBD2. CDR3 size: 16 residues. V lost 1 base and J lost 5; bases outside the gene matches: 11. Per germline, CDR1 SGDLS and CDR2 YYNGEE. The CDR3 protein is CASSVISGGPLDEQYF. CDR3 nucleotides: TGTGCCAGCAGCGTAATAAGCGGGGGCCCCCTCGACGAGCAGTACTTC.

The CDR3 DNA reads TGCGCCAGCAGCATTAGCGGAGGTCAAGAGACCCAGTACTTC. Translated, it gives CASSISGGQETQYF. The V call is TRBV5-1, the J call TRBJ2-5; TRBD2 might be the D (6 bases). Germline V CDR1 and CDR2: SGHRS, YFSETQ. The CDR3 is made up of 14 amino acids. V was clipped by 4 bases and J by 2 bases, with 12 bases between them.

This chain joins TRBV6-1 and TRBJ2-7, with a weak D call TRBD2 (6 bases). Per the germline V gene, CDR1 is MNHNS and CDR2 is SASEGT. The CDR3 runs 14 residues. Trimming cost V 8 bases and J 3 bases, with 17 bases left between them. As DNA, the CDR3 is TGTGCCAGCCAACTCGGCAGGGAGGTCTACGAGCAGTACTTC. The encoded protein is CASQLGREVYEQYF.

The chain employs TRBV14 and TRBJ2-1; 9 bases are shared with TRBD2. Germline lookup yields CDR1 SGHDN and CDR2 FVKESK. V shed 4 bases, J shed 9 bases, and the junction held 13 bases outside the gene matches. The CDR3 loop spans 16 amino acids. CDR3 DNA: TGTGCCAGCAGCCGACCCCCTCGCGGGAGGGCCGGTGAGCAGTTCTTC. Its translation is CASSRPPRGRAGEQFF.